This TCR beta chain was sequenced during a study of T-cell memory formation after mild COVID-19. Study information: There were largely donor-specific TCR clusters.

TCRdb independently ran MiXCR on the 5' RACE reads; one entry per CDR3 protein. Here the sample spans about 560,000 distinct CDR3 sequences, around a sixth being singletons. The study, taken as a whole, reports: That cross-reactive memory joined was suggested by some responding clones appearing in pre-infection memory. There was a balanced CD4/CD8 profile in clones contracting day 15 to 85, and later expanders leaned CD4+.

Comment on this clonotype: Its antigen is not identified.

Trimming stripped 7 bases from V and 9 bases from J, with 10 bases between. The CDR3 length is 11 residues. Sample: PBMCs or a T cell subset sorted from them (not recorded which). This sequence originates from an adult woman who had mild COVID-19 (a few samples of this study predate the infection). Cell type and time point are not known. V and J are TRBV12-3 or TRBV12-4 and TRBJ2-1, with D tentatively TRBD2 (5 bases). CDR3 sequence reads: CASIQGLEQFF. Here the CDR3 DNA reads TGTGCCAGCATTCAAGGACTTGAGCAGTTCTTC.